These 12 T cell receptor beta chains came from one sample sequenced in a study of regulatory T cells in long-lasting Graves disease (dated by TCRdb to the early 2020s). Receptor libraries were prepared by multiplex PCR. TCRdb shows the sequencer as Illumina HiSeq 4000. To build TCR beta libraries, CDR3 regions were amplified by Arm-PCR using iRepertoire HTBI primers. TCRdb handled the public reads itself, with Q25 trimming in fastp and clone calling in MiXCR, and kept productive beta chains. CDR3 protein duplicates are merged, each entry listing the most common genes and DNA. The sample contains about 420,000 distinct CDR3 sequences, about a quarter of them found a single time. The ten most abundant clones make up roughly 26% of the sample. The time point label corresponds to: persistent/refractory GD, antithyroid drugs over 5 years with positive TRAb. For both TCR sequencing and RNA sequencing, RNA was extracted from PBMCs in TRIzol.

This specimen consisted of peripheral blood mononuclear cells (PBMCs), obtained when the disease was refractory, from a patient treated with antithyroid drugs. These receptors originate from a female donor with Graves disease.

This clonotype was counted ten times or more. The chain recombines TRBV9 with TRBJ2-5; 8 positions match TRBD2. Germline V CDR1 and CDR2: SGDLS, YYNGEE. This CDR3 contains 15 residues. The V gene end was trimmed by 2 bases and the J gene end by 4 bases; junction bases not matched to a gene: 7. CDR3 nucleotides: TGTGCCAGCAGCGTCGCCCTAACTAGCGGAGAGACCCAGTACTTC. It specifies CASSVALTSGETQYF.

Many counts were recorded for this clonotype. The CDR3 DNA reads TGTGCCAGCAGTGTCGACAGGGTAGGGGGCTACACCTTC. Its protein product is CASSVDRVGGYTF. The V gene is TRBV2, the J gene TRBJ1-2; TRBD1 aligns across 7 bases. Trimming removed 4 bases from V and 8 bases from J; junction bases left unmatched: 7. Per germline, CDR1 SNHLY and CDR2 FYNNEI. CDR3 size: 13 residues.

Ten or more counts support this clonotype. The J gene is TRBJ2-2, the V gene TRBV2; a weak D match, TRBD1 (6 bases). V was trimmed by 1 base and J by 4 bases, leaving 10 bases between them. CDR1 and CDR2 from the germline V gene are SNHLY and FYNNEI. CDR3 length: 15 residues. CDR3 sequence (DNA): TGTGCCAGCAGTGAAGGACAGGTTGTCACCGGGGAGCTGTTTTTT. Protein: CASSEGQVVTGELFF.

This rearrangement joins TRBV4-1 to TRBJ2-5; 12 nucleotides agree with TRBD2. V lost 2 bases, J lost 7 bases, and 11 bases stayed unmatched. Germline CDR1 reads MGHRA; CDR2 reads YSYEKL. This CDR3 has 17 amino acids. CDR3 sequence reads: CASSQSASGRALGTQYF. The DNA of the CDR3 is TGCGCCAGCAGCCAATCCGCTAGCGGGAGGGCTTTGGGGACCCAGTACTTC.

V usage is TRBV30 and J usage is TRBJ2-7; no definite D call. The CDR3 has 12 amino acids. Germline V gene sequence: CDR1 GTSNPN, CDR2 SVGIG (reference sequence). With 4 bases removed from V and 0 bases from J, the gap between germline ends came to 7 bases. CDR3 sequence reads: CAWMTSSYEQYF. The CDR3 bases are TGTGCCTGGATGACGAGCTCCTACGAGCAGTACTTC.

This clonotype was counted once. The rearrangement uses TRBV7-9 and TRBJ2-7, with TRBD2 identical over 7 bases. J was trimmed by 3 bases and V by 5 bases; bases with no gene match: 4. Germline V gives CDR1 SEHNR, CDR2 FQNEAQ (reference sequence). CDR3 length: 13 residues. The CDR3 reads CASSRGLIYEQYF. In DNA, the CDR3 is TGTGCCAGCAGCCGGGGACTAATCTACGAGCAGTACTTC.

This clonotype was counted ten times or more. V usage is TRBV6-5 and J usage is TRBJ2-5; 13 bases agree with TRBD2. Germline V gives CDR1 MNHEY, CDR2 SVGAGI. This CDR3 contains 19 residues. The J segment lost 2 bases and the V segment lost 0 bases, leaving 9 bases of the junction unmatched. This CDR3 reads CASSYSTSGRAVWQETQYF. The CDR3 DNA sequence: TGTGCCAGCAGTTACTCCACTAGCGGGAGGGCTGTCTGGCAAGAGACCCAGTACTTC.

V is TRBV6-5 and J is TRBJ1-4; TRBD1 agrees at 10 bases. The germline V gene encodes CDR1 MNHEY and CDR2 SVGAGI. V lost 0 bases, J lost 7 bases, and 2 bases stayed unmatched. CDR3 length: 15 amino acids. CDR3 protein: CASSYSGTGVEKLFF. The CDR3 DNA reads TGTGCCAGCAGTTACTCCGGGACAGGGGTTGAAAAACTGTTTTTT.

This clonotype turned up a few times. The junction and the germline gene differ at one end; a read error may be behind it. This chain links TRBV7-9 with TRBJ2-7; D not resolved. The V gene's germline CDR1 is SEHNR and CDR2 FQNEAQ (reference sequence). This CDR3 contains 16 residues. The CDR3 here is CASSPDLRYGSYEQYF. CDR3 DNA sequence: TGTGCCAGCAGTCCTGATCTGCGGTATGGCTCCTATGAGCAGTACTTC.

The chain carries TRBV7-9 and TRBJ1-1, with 8 nucleotides matching TRBD1. The germline gives CDR1 SEHNR, CDR2 FQNEAQ (reference sequence). V lost 1 base, J lost 3 bases, and 4 bases stayed unmatched. The CDR3 sequence is 15 residues long. The CDR3 bases are TGTGCCAGCAGCTTAGGGACAGGGACTTACACTGAAGCTTTCTTT. Amino acid sequence: CASSLGTGTYTEAFF.

This clonotype was seen repeatedly, ten times or more. The chain joins TRBV29-1 to TRBJ1-1; a weak D match, TRBD1 (5 bases). CDR3 size: 14 residues. Between the trimmed V and J ends, which lost 5 bases and 0 bases, there was a span of 13 bases. Germline lookup yields CDR1 SQVTM and CDR2 ANQGSEA. For the CDR3, the DNA is TGCAGCGTTTTGGAGGCAGGGTTGAACACTGAAGCTTTCTTT. Its translation: CSVLEAGLNTEAFF. The entire variable domain, with the rest obtained from reference TRBV29-1 and TRBJ1-1, is as follows: SAVISQKPSRDICQRGTSLTIQCQVDSQVTMMFWYRQQPGQSLTLIATANQGSEATYESGFVIDKFPISRPNLTFSTLTVSNMSPEDSSIYLCSVLEAGLNTEAFFGQGTRLTVV.

The CDR3 DNA reads TGTGCCAGTAGGCAAAGACAGGGGCTGAGCTATGGCTACACCTTC. Protein sequence: CASRQRQGLSYGYTF. This chain connects TRBV19 to TRBJ1-2, with 8 bases matching TRBD1. V lost 6 bases to trimming and J lost 4 bases; unmatched junction nucleotides: 10. The length of the CDR3 is 15 residues. Germline V gives CDR1 LNHDA, CDR2 SQIVND (reference sequence).